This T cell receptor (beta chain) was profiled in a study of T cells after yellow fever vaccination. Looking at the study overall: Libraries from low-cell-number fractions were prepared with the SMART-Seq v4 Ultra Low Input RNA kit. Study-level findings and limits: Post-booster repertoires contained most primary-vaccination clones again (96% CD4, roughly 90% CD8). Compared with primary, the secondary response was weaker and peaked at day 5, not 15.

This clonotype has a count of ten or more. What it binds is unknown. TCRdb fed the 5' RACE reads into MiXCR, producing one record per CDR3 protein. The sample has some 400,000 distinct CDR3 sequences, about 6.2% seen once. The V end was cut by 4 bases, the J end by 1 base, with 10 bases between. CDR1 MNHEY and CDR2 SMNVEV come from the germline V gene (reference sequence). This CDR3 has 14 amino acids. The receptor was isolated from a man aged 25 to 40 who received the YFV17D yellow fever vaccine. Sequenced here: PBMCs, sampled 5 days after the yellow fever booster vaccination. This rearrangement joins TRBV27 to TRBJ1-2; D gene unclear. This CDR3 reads CASSSTQRNYGYTF. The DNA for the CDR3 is TGTGCCAGCAGTTCCACCCAACGTAACTATGGCTACACCTTC.